Presented here are 29 T cell receptor beta chains from one specimen sequenced in a study of Ad26.COV2.S vaccination and SARS-CoV-2 variants. Treatment noted: roughly 20 received Ad26.COV2.S at low or high dose, single or two shots; 5 received placebo; per-sample allocation not given. Day 63 after the first injection of vaccine or placebo was the sampling time. Sequencing used immunoSEQ multiplex PCR; TCRdb keeps in-frame clones, though not all of them. The table records over 400,000 clones, around 92% of them present only once. Sequenced here: peripheral blood, sampled in a trial of Ad26.COV2.S vaccine versus placebo. The receptor source for this set is a person between 18 and 59 years old who received the Ad26.COV2.S COVID-19 vaccine or a placebo.

This clone has a single count. The V and J genes are TRBV6-6 and TRBJ2-3; D may be TRBD2 (6 bases). Trimming stripped 6 bases from V and 0 bases from J, with 10 bases between. Per germline, CDR1 MNHNY and CDR2 SVGAGI (reference sequence). This CDR3 has 14 amino acids. The CDR3 is CASSTGGSTDTQYF. CDR3 DNA sequence: TGTGCCAGCAGCACCGGGGGTAGCACAGATACGCAGTATTTT.

V gene TRBV11-2 combines with J gene TRBJ2-3; D uncertain. Germline-derived CDR1 and CDR2 are SGHAT and FQNNGV. V was pared by 1 base and J by 3 bases, with 11 bases between. The CDR3 sequence is 15 residues long. CDR3 nucleotides: TGTGCCAGCAGCTTAGGGGTATTAGGGACAGATACGCAGTATTTT. Protein: CASSLGVLGTDTQYF.

This rearrangement joins TRBV5-1 to TRBJ2-7, with D uncertain. CDR3 length: 14 amino acids. Per the germline V gene, CDR1 is SGHRS and CDR2 is YFSETQ. Trimming took 4 bases from V and 7 from J, leaving 18 bases between them. CDR3 sequence reads: CASSPDRRSREQYF. The CDR3 nucleotides read TGCGCCAGCAGCCCGGACCGACGGTCCCGAGAGCAGTACTTC.

CDR3 residues: CASSYTDRGGYGYTF. In nucleotides, the CDR3 is TGTGCCAGCAGTTACACGGACAGGGGGGGGTATGGCTACACCTTC. The rearrangement uses TRBV6-5 and TRBJ1-2; 10 bases map to TRBD1. The CDR3 consists of 15 residues. Unmatched junction bases numbered 5, after V lost 2 bases and J lost 5 bases. Per germline, CDR1 MNHEY and CDR2 SVGAGI.

The chain recombines TRBV9 with TRBJ1-2, with 7 bases fitting TRBD1. Looked up from germline, CDR1 is SGDLS and CDR2 is YYNGEE. V shed 0 bases and J 8 bases; nucleotides not matched to a gene: 4. The CDR3 extends over 13 amino acids. The CDR3 sequence: CASSVDRGGGYTF. CDR3 nucleotide sequence: TGTGCCAGCAGCGTAGACAGGGGAGGCGGCTACACCTTC.

This clone has a single count. The chain is built from TRBV7-2 and TRBJ2-7; no clear D gene. Between the trimmed V and J ends, which lost 5 bases and 2 bases, there was a span of 4 bases. Germline CDR1 SGHTA, CDR2 FQGNSA. The CDR3 spans 11 residues. CDR3 sequence reads: CASSRTYEQYF. The CDR3 DNA is TGTGCCAGCAGCCGGACCTACGAGCAGTACTTC.

The chain employs TRBV4-3 and TRBJ2-3; 12 bases map to TRBD2. CDR1 is LGHNA, CDR2 YSLEER, per germline. V lost 0 bases, J lost 0 bases, and 7 bases stayed unmatched. CDR3 length: 19 residues. CDR3 coding DNA: TGCGCCAGCAGCCAAGATCCCCTAGCGGGGGGGCTGAGCACAGATACGCAGTATTTT. Amino acids: CASSQDPLAGGLSTDTQYF.

This chain connects TRBV7-9 to TRBJ2-1; 7 bases match TRBD2. The CDR3 is made up of 15 amino acids. The junction had 7 bases not matched to a gene; V was cut back by 4 bases and J by 4 bases. Germline V gives CDR1 SEHNR, CDR2 FQNEAQ (reference sequence). CDR3 bases: TGTGCCAGCAGCTCCGGACTAGTGGTGTACAATGAGCAGTTCTTC. Translating gives CASSSGLVVYNEQFF.

V usage is TRBV2 and J usage is TRBJ2-7; D not resolved. This CDR3 is 17 amino acids long. Deletions cut 8 bases from V and 0 bases from J, with 23 bases between. CDR1 is SNHLY and CDR2 is FYNNEI in the germline V gene. The CDR3 sequence: CASRDARVRVASYEQYF. Written as DNA, the CDR3 is TGTGCCAGCCGCGATGCTCGAGTCCGGGTAGCCTCCTACGAGCAGTACTTC. Supplemented by reference TRBV2 and TRBJ2-7, the full variable domain reads EPEVTQTPSHQVTQMGQEVILRCVPISNHLYFYWYRQILGQKVEFLVSFYNNEISEKSEIFDDQFSVERPDGSNFTLKIRSTKLEDSAMYFCASRDARVRVASYEQYFGPGTRLTVT.

The chain is built from TRBV5-1 and TRBJ1-1; a possible D gene is TRBD1 (6 bases). Germline CDR1 reads SGHRS; CDR2 reads YFSETQ. Between the trimmed V and J ends, which lost 4 bases and 1 base, there was a span of 11 bases. CDR3 length equals 14 residues. The CDR3 bases are TGCGCCAGCAGCAGACAGGAAACGAACACTGAAGCTTTCTTT. Protein: CASSRQETNTEAFF. The full variable domain, in which reference TRBV5-1 and TRBJ1-1 provide the parts outside the CDR3, is KAGVTQTPRYLIKTRGQQVTLSCSPISGHRSVSWYQQTPGQGLQFLFEYFSETQRNKGNFPGRFSGRQFSNSRSEMNVSTLELGDSALYLCASSRQETNTEAFFGQGTRLTVV.

This sequence joins TRBV10-3 and TRBJ2-7; D is perhaps TRBD1 (7 bases). The CDR3 consists of 13 residues. Germline V gene sequence: CDR1 ENHRY, CDR2 SYGVKD. Trimming cost V 10 bases and J 3 bases, with 16 bases left between them. Here the CDR3 DNA reads TGTGCCACTATTGACAGGGACTTCTACGAGCAGTACTTC. Amino acids: CATIDRDFYEQYF.

This clone occurred a few times. The chain's CDR3 is CATSRVWNTEAFF. CDR3 nucleotide sequence: TGTGCCACCAGCAGAGTTTGGAACACTGAAGCTTTCTTT. The gene calls are TRBV15 and TRBJ1-1; unclear D gene. The CDR3 runs 13 residues. In germline, CDR1 is LNHNV, CDR2 YYDKDF (reference sequence). V dropped 1 base and J dropped 1 base, with 4 bases sitting between them.

The CDR3 region has the DNA TGTGCCAGCAGGGCCGAGACGGATACGCAGTATTTT. Residues: CASRAETDTQYF. The chain couples TRBV2 to TRBJ2-3; D is unclear. Germline-derived CDR1 and CDR2 are SNHLY and FYNNEI. The CDR3 covers 12 residues. Trimming removed 6 bases from V and 6 bases from J, with 10 bases in between.

The V gene is TRBV3-1 (or the pseudogene TRBV3-2), the J gene TRBJ1-2; tentatively, D is TRBD1 (6 bases). Trimming pared 4 bases from V and 4 bases from J, leaving 13 bases between. Germline V gene data show CDR1 as LGHDT and CDR2 as YNNKEL (reference sequence). CDR3 size: 14 residues. CDR3 loop: CASSPRQDIYGYTF. Here the CDR3 DNA reads TGTGCCAGCAGCCCGAGACAGGATATCTATGGCTACACCTTC.

This clone was recorded only once. J is TRBJ2-5 and V is TRBV27, with 8 bases matching TRBD2. V was clipped by 4 bases and J by 6 bases; unmatched bases: 10. In germline, CDR1 is MNHEY, CDR2 SMNVEV (reference sequence). This CDR3 contains 15 residues. The CDR3 nucleotides are TGTGCCAGCAGTTCCAACGGACTAGCCGCGAAGACCCAGTACTTC. Translation gives CASSSNGLAAKTQYF.

About this clone: Within the sample, other DNA sequences also encode this same CDR3. The chain recombines TRBV18 with TRBJ1-2; D might be TRBD1 (5 bases). Between the trimmed V and J ends, which lost 2 bases and 4 bases, there was a span of 11 bases. Per germline, CDR1 KGHSH and CDR2 LQKENI. The CDR3 runs 14 residues. The CDR3 DNA sequence: TGTGCCAGCTCACCAGGCCAGGGCCCCTATGGCTACACCTTC. Translated, it gives CASSPGQGPYGYTF. The full variable domain, with the rest looked up from reference TRBV18 and TRBJ1-2, is NAGVMQNPRHLVRRRGQEARLRCSPMKGHSHVYWYRQLPEEGLKFMVYLQKENIIDESGMPKERFSAEFPKEGPSILRIQQVVRGDSAAYFCASSPGQGPYGYTFGSGTRLTVV.

For this clone: Germline and junction disagree at one end, which may indicate a read error. The chain combines TRBV3-1 (or the pseudogene TRBV3-2) with TRBJ2-5; D gene uncertain. CDR3 length: 10 amino acids. Germline loops: CDR1 LGHDT, CDR2 YNNKEL (reference sequence). The CDR3 DNA is TGTGCCAGCGGCCAAGAGACCCAGTACTTC. Translation: CASGQETQYF.

This chain links TRBV6-2 or TRBV6-3 with TRBJ2-3, with TRBD2 matching 14 bases. Trimming cost V 5 bases and J 6 bases; bases outside gene matches: 10. CDR1 MNHEY and CDR2 SVGEGT come from the germline V gene. CDR3 size: 17 residues. In nucleotides, the CDR3 is TGTGCCAGCAGTCGGACTAGCGGGGGGCCTCTCGCCGATACGCAGTATTTT. Residues: CASSRTSGGPLADTQYF.

V is TRBV4-3 and J is TRBJ2-1; no firm D call. V dropped 0 bases and J dropped 10 bases, with 16 bases sitting between them. Looked up from germline, CDR1 is LGHNA and CDR2 is YSLEER. The CDR3 is 15 residues long. This chain's CDR3 is CASSQDGGSSKEQFF. CDR3 nucleotides: TGCGCCAGCAGCCAAGATGGTGGCAGTTCAAAGGAGCAGTTCTTC.

This chain connects TRBV15 to TRBJ1-4; D possibly corresponds to TRBD1 (5 bases). The CDR3 length is 16 residues. The V gene's germline CDR1 is LNHNV and CDR2 YYDKDF (reference sequence). V was cut by 0 bases and J by 8 bases, with 16 bases left in between. The CDR3 DNA reads as TGTGCCACCAGCAGAGATCGGGGGGGAATTGGGGAAAAACTGTTTTTT. It yields the protein CATSRDRGGIGEKLFF.

The rearrangement joins TRBV7-9 to TRBJ1-2; no reliable D call. V gave up 1 base and J gave up 4 bases, with 13 bases separating them. The CDR3 length is 15 residues. Germline V lookup: CDR1 SEHNR, CDR2 FQNEAQ (reference sequence). The CDR3 sequence is CASSLDLESFYGYTF. The CDR3 DNA reads TGTGCCAGCAGCTTAGATTTGGAGAGCTTCTATGGCTACACCTTC.

The rearrangement links TRBV4-3 to TRBJ2-1, with TRBD2 as a possible D gene (7 bases). The CDR3 consists of 14 residues. Trimming cost V 0 bases and J 5 bases, with 8 bases left between them. Germline CDR1 is LGHNA and CDR2 is YSLEER. This chain's CDR3 is CASSQERGHNEQFF. Here the CDR3 DNA reads TGCGCCAGCAGCCAAGAGCGGGGGCACAATGAGCAGTTCTTC.

The V call is TRBV5-1, the J call TRBJ2-7; TRBD2 matches 10 bases. The CDR3 contains 17 residues. Trimming removed 0 bases from V and 3 bases from J; junction bases left unmatched: 9. Germline CDR1 is SGHRS and CDR2 is YFSETQ. CDR3 bases: TGCGCCAGCAGCTTGGGTCTAGCGGGGGTCTCCGGCTACGAGCAGTACTTC. Protein: CASSLGLAGVSGYEQYF.

This clone was counted a single time. The chain is built from TRBV19 and TRBJ2-1; 8 nucleotides align to TRBD1. J gave up 8 bases and V 8 bases, and 5 bases lay outside the gene matches. The CDR3 is 12 residues long. Germline lookup yields CDR1 LNHDA and CDR2 SQIVND (reference sequence). The CDR3 loop reads CASGQGVDEQFF. CDR3 bases: TGTGCCAGTGGACAGGGTGTCGATGAGCAGTTCTTC.

This clone showed up just once. In DNA, the CDR3 is TGTGCCAGCAGCTTAGTAGGGCAGGGTGAAAAACTGTTTTTT. Amino acids: CASSLVGQGEKLFF. The chain has TRBV7-9 and TRBJ1-4; possibly TRBD1 for D (5 bases). The CDR3 has 14 residues. Germline V gene data show CDR1 as SEHNR and CDR2 as FQNEAQ (reference sequence). Trimming took 1 base from V and 7 from J, leaving 10 bases between them.

The chain carries TRBV6-2 or TRBV6-3 and TRBJ2-7, with TRBD1 matching 9 bases. V lost 5 bases to trimming and J lost 2 bases; unmatched junction nucleotides: 7. The germline gives CDR1 MNHEY, CDR2 SVGEGT. This CDR3 contains 15 residues. The CDR3 DNA sequence: TGTGCCAGCAGTGCCGGACAGGGGAAAGCCTACGAGCAGTACTTC. Translation: CASSAGQGKAYEQYF.

V gene TRBV7-2 combines with J gene TRBJ2-2; 8 nucleotides line up with TRBD1. Trimming took 5 bases from V and 4 from J; bases not matched to a gene: 12. Germline CDR1 is SGHTA and CDR2 is FQGNSA. There are 17 residues in the CDR3. This CDR3 is CASSPWGRQGSTGELFF. CDR3 nucleotides: TGTGCCAGCAGCCCATGGGGGCGACAGGGGTCCACCGGGGAGCTGTTTTTT.

A single count supports this clone. The V call is TRBV7-2, the J call TRBJ2-7, with D possibly TRBD2 on 7 matching bases. CDR1 is SGHTA and CDR2 is FQGNSA in the germline V gene. V was clipped by 1 base and J by 5 bases, with 12 bases between them. This CDR3 is built from 14 residues. The CDR3 reads CASSLGGGPNEQYF. CDR3 bases: TGTGCCAGCAGCTTAGGGGGGGGCCCTAACGAGCAGTACTTC.

This chain uses TRBV5-1 with TRBJ2-5; D gene ambiguous. The V end lost 0 bases, the J end lost 3 bases, and 6 bases lay between the germline ends. Germline V lookup: CDR1 SGHRS, CDR2 YFSETQ. CDR3 size: 13 residues. CDR3 sequence (DNA): TGCGCCAGCAGCTTGGTGACGGAAGAGACCCAGTACTTC. Translating gives CASSLVTEETQYF.